This passage covers 8 T cell receptor beta chains from one sample sequenced in a study of CXCR3-negative and CXCR3-positive naive CD8 T cells. UMI-labeled 5' RACE yielded the TRB cDNA libraries. TCRdb reprocessed the 5' RACE reads and keeps a single row for each CDR3 protein, giving no DNA. This table lists some 130,000 distinct CDR3 sequences. The specimen sequenced was naive CXCR3- CD8+ T cells from blood. The subset is: CD45RO-CCR7+CD27+CD95- naive CD8+ T cells lacking CXCR3 (TNR3-). The receptors come from a human donor in good health. Some clones in this sample may be carry-over from other donors' samples.

This chain uses TRBV25-1 with TRBJ1-1; TCRdb lists TRBD1, though no DNA is available to test this call. This CDR3 is 18 amino acids long. Germline V gene lookup returns CDR1 MGHDK and CDR2 SYGVNS. CDR3 amino acids: CASSEYKTSSGQDTEAFF.

This sequence joins TRBV14 and TRBJ2-1; lacking DNA, the TRBD1 call made by TCRdb goes unchecked. The germline V gene encodes CDR1 SGHDN and CDR2 FVKESK. The CDR3 contains 13 residues. The CDR3 loop is CASSPTGLNEQFF.

J is TRBJ2-7 and V is TRBV7-9. Germline V gives CDR1 SEHNR, CDR2 FQNEAQ (reference sequence). The CDR3 totals 12 residues. The CDR3 here is CASSSSRYEQYF.

The chain carries TRBV6-5 and TRBJ1-1; the D call of TRBD1 rests on TCRdb alone, since no DNA is present to check it. The CDR3 extends over 11 amino acids. The germline gives CDR1 MNHEY, CDR2 SVGAGI. The CDR3: CASRQGTEAFF.

The chain employs TRBV21-1 and TRBJ1-6. TRBV21-1 represents a pseudogene. This CDR3 comprises 15 residues. This CDR3 reads CASSPMRGDNSPLHF.

The J gene is TRBJ2-5, the V gene TRBV12-3 or TRBV12-4; with no DNA, the TCRdb D assignment of TRBD1 cannot be verified. This CDR3 spans 14 amino acids. The CDR3 sequence is CASTPDRYQETQYF.

The rearrangement joins TRBV27 to TRBJ2-4. This CDR3 comprises 16 residues. Germline loops: CDR1 MNHEY, CDR2 SMNVEV (reference sequence). CDR3 residues: CASRNTKYIAKNIQYF.

The CDR3 reads CSVEAVATNYGYTF. V usage is TRBV29-1 and J usage is TRBJ1-2. The V gene's germline CDR1 is SQVTM and CDR2 ANQGSEA. This CDR3 contains 14 residues. Variable domain in full (rest from reference TRBV29-1 and TRBJ1-2): SAVISQKPSRDICQRGTSLTIQCQVDSQVTMMFWYRQQPGQSLTLIATANQGSEATYESGFVIDKFPISRPNLTFSTLTVSNMSPEDSSIYLCSVEAVATNYGYTFGSGTRLTVV.